These 20 T cell receptor beta chains were all obtained from the same sample, sequenced in a study of T-cell memory formation after mild COVID-19. TCRdb itself ran the 5' RACE reads through MiXCR, one entry per CDR3 protein. The sample has 400,000 or so distinct CDR3 sequences, 20% seen once. The sequenced material came from PBMCs or a T cell subset sorted from them (not recorded which). These receptors all stem from an adult woman who had mild COVID-19 (a few samples of this study predate the infection). Cell type and time point are not known.

V usage is TRBV6-6 and J usage is TRBJ1-5; D not certain. Trimming cost V 6 bases and J 2 bases, with 14 bases left between them. The CDR3 runs 15 residues. Germline V gene data show CDR1 as MNHNY and CDR2 as SVGAGI (reference sequence). In nucleotides, the CDR3 is TGTGCCAGCAGCTACCTCCAGGAGGGCAATCAGCCCCAGCATTTT. This encodes CASSYLQEGNQPQHF.

The V call is TRBV29-1, the J call TRBJ1-2, with 8 bases aligning to TRBD1. This CDR3 is 13 amino acids long. CDR1 SQVTM and CDR2 ANQGSEA come from the germline V gene. Trimming removed 6 bases from V and 7 bases from J; junction bases left unmatched: 10. Written as DNA, the CDR3 is TGCAGCGTCGGACAGGGTCCGGAGTCTGGCTACACCTTC. The encoded protein is CSVGQGPESGYTF.

V gene TRBV7-3 combines with J gene TRBJ2-7; D is possibly TRBD1 or TRBD2 (5 bases each). This CDR3 is built from 13 residues. Germline CDR1 SGHTA, CDR2 FQGTGA. Trimming shortened V by 4 bases and J by 5 bases, and 12 bases separated the two germline ends. In DNA, the CDR3 is TGTGCCAGCAGCTATTACGGGGACCACGAGCAGTACTTC. This translates into CASSYYGDHEQYF.

This chain connects TRBV20-1 to TRBJ1-5; TRBD1 agrees at 7 bases. V lost 6 bases to trimming and J lost 3 bases; unmatched junction nucleotides: 11. The CDR3 loop spans 15 amino acids. Germline lookup yields CDR1 DFQATT and CDR2 SNEGSKA (reference sequence). CDR3 loop: CSATTAQGPNQPQHF. The CDR3 nucleotides are TGCAGTGCCACCACCGCACAGGGGCCCAATCAGCCCCAGCATTTT.

The chain couples TRBV28 to TRBJ2-3; weak D call: TRBD1 (7 bases). CDR1 and CDR2 (germline): MDHEN, SYDVKM. V lost 5 bases, J lost 3 bases, and 18 bases lay in between. The CDR3 runs to 16 residues. CDR3 coding DNA: TGTGCCAGCAGTCCGGGGGTCAGGGGGAGAACAGATACGCAGTATTTT. Its protein is CASSPGVRGRTDTQYF.

The rearrangement joins TRBV6-5 to TRBJ2-3, with D unclear. This CDR3 is 15 amino acids long. V dropped 3 bases and J dropped 4 bases, with 14 bases sitting between them. In germline, CDR1 is MNHEY, CDR2 SVGAGI. The CDR3 is CASSYDGRSADTQYF. DNA of the CDR3: TGTGCCAGCAGTTATGATGGACGTTCGGCAGATACGCAGTATTTT.

This chain links TRBV29-1 with TRBJ1-1; the D gene is possibly TRBD1 (5 bases). The CDR3 runs 13 residues. Germline-derived CDR1 and CDR2 are SQVTM and ANQGSEA. The V gene lost 3 bases and the J gene lost 1 base, with 9 bases spanning the gap. The CDR3 protein is CSVDRGGNTEAFF. DNA of the CDR3: TGCAGCGTTGATCGGGGGGGGAACACTGAAGCTTTCTTT.

J is TRBJ2-7 and V is TRBV11-2; D is perhaps TRBD2 (5 bases). The CDR3 loop spans 15 amino acids. Germline values: CDR1 SGHAT, CDR2 FQNNGV. Trimming shortened V by 0 bases and J by 5 bases, and 14 bases separated the two germline ends. The CDR3 loop reads CASSLERVYLDEQYF. DNA for the CDR3: TGTGCCAGCAGCTTAGAGCGGGTGTATCTAGACGAGCAGTACTTC.

The rearrangement joins TRBV20-1 to TRBJ1-1; perhaps TRBD1 as D (5 bases). Trimming cost V 3 bases and J 11 bases, with 16 bases left between them. Germline V CDR1 and CDR2: DFQATT, SNEGSKA (reference sequence). This CDR3 spans 12 amino acids. This CDR3 reads CSASAEGVYAFF. CDR3 DNA sequence: TGCAGTGCTAGTGCAGAAGGGGTGTATGCTTTCTTT.

The genes are TRBV7-2 and TRBJ2-7, with a tentative D call TRBD1 (5 bases). In germline, CDR1 is SGHTA, CDR2 FQGNSA. The CDR3 totals 15 residues. The V gene lost 4 bases and the J gene lost 0 bases, with 13 bases spanning the gap. The CDR3: CASSSQGGTSYEQYF. CDR3 DNA sequence: TGTGCCAGCAGCTCCCAGGGTGGTACCTCCTACGAGCAGTACTTC.

The chain has TRBV11-3 and TRBJ2-1; 9 bases agree with TRBD1. With 5 bases clipped from V and 9 bases from J, the junction kept 5 bases outside the gene matches. The CDR3 spans 13 residues. CDR1 is SGHNT and CDR2 is YENEEA in the germline V gene. The CDR3 sequence: CASSRRTGVEQFF. The CDR3 coding sequence is TGTGCCAGCAGCCGAAGGACAGGGGTTGAGCAGTTCTTC.

This clonotype occurred a few times. The V gene is TRBV4-2, the J gene TRBJ2-1, with D unresolved. Trimming removed 4 bases at V and 0 bases at J, with 13 bases between. Germline-derived CDR1 and CDR2 are LGHNA and YNFKEQ. This CDR3 spans 16 amino acids. CDR3 loop: CASSPATASSYNEQFF. In nucleotides, the CDR3 is TGTGCCAGCAGCCCAGCAACAGCGAGCTCCTACAATGAGCAGTTCTTC.

CDR3 amino acids: CAWRASGGNEQFF. The CDR3 DNA reads TGTGCCTGGAGGGCTAGCGGGGGCAATGAGCAGTTCTTC. V usage is TRBV30 and J usage is TRBJ2-1; 10 positions agree with TRBD2. Germline-derived CDR1 and CDR2 are GTSNPN and SVGIG (reference sequence). Trimming removed 3 bases from V and 6 bases from J; junction bases left unmatched: 2. The CDR3 sequence is 13 residues long. Full variable domain (rest looked up from reference TRBV30 and TRBJ2-1): SQTIHQWPATLVQPVGSPLSLECTVEGTSNPNLYWYRQAAGRGLQLLFYSVGIGQISSEVPQNLSASRPQDRQFILSSKKLLLSDSGFYLCAWRASGGNEQFFGPGTRLTVL.

V is TRBV6-5 and J is TRBJ1-5; D is unresolved. Germline V gene sequence: CDR1 MNHEY, CDR2 SVGAGI. V lost 0 bases and J lost 4, with 10 bases in between. CDR3 length: 15 amino acids. The CDR3 sequence: CASSYSNLPNQPQHF. CDR3 nucleotide sequence: TGTGCCAGCAGTTACTCAAACCTCCCAAATCAGCCCCAGCATTTT.

This clonotype was detected only a few times. This chain uses TRBV30 with TRBJ1-1, with a tentative D call TRBD1 (5 bases). The V gene lost 3 bases and the J gene lost 3 bases, with 17 bases spanning the gap. CDR1 is GTSNPN, CDR2 SVGIG, per germline (reference sequence). The CDR3 is 15 residues long. CDR3 nucleotides: TGTGCCTGGAGCCTCGGTAGGGGTACGGACACTGAAGCTTTCTTT. Protein sequence: CAWSLGRGTDTEAFF.

This clonotype was recorded once. The DNA of the CDR3 is TGCAGCGTTGAGGATGAGGGTGAGGGCTACACCTTC. Protein product: CSVEDEGEGYTF. The chain is built from TRBV29-1 and TRBJ1-2; D is unclear. Between the trimmed V and J ends, which lost 3 bases and 8 bases, there was a span of 13 bases. CDR3 length equals 12 residues. CDR1 SQVTM and CDR2 ANQGSEA come from the germline V gene.

The gene calls are TRBV9 and TRBJ2-4; possible D gene TRBD2, 6 bases. CDR1 and CDR2 from the germline V gene are SGDLS and YYNGEE. This CDR3 region has 15 residues. V lost 0 bases, J lost 7 bases, and 14 bases lay in between. The CDR3 is CASSVGDGRGNIQYF. The DNA of the CDR3 is TGTGCCAGCAGCGTAGGCGATGGCCGGGGGAACATTCAGTACTTC.

This chain uses TRBV19 with TRBJ2-1, with 8 nucleotides matching TRBD2. Germline V CDR1 and CDR2: LNHDA, SQIVND (reference sequence). With 4 bases clipped from V and 10 bases from J, the junction kept 9 bases outside the gene matches. The CDR3 covers 14 residues. The CDR3 sequence is CASSKTGGPGEQFF. CDR3 sequence (DNA): TGTGCCAGTAGTAAGACGGGAGGGCCTGGAGAGCAGTTCTTC.

This clonotype was recorded a few times. J is TRBJ2-7 and V is TRBV12-3 or TRBV12-4; no definite D call. The V end lost 0 bases, the J end lost 6 bases, and 15 bases lay between the germline ends. This CDR3 has 15 residues. CDR3 DNA sequence: TGTGCCAGCAGTTTAGCGCCCCCGGATGCGTTCGAGCAGTACTTC. Its translation: CASSLAPPDAFEQYF.

The chain couples TRBV18 to TRBJ2-7; D not resolved. The CDR3 spans 17 residues. Trimming stripped 0 bases from V and 2 bases from J, with 17 bases between. Germline V gene lookup returns CDR1 KGHSH and CDR2 LQKENI. The CDR3 nucleotides read TGTGCCAGCTCACCACCGATTTTTAGCAACATCCCCTACGAGCAGTACTTC. Its translation: CASSPPIFSNIPYEQYF.